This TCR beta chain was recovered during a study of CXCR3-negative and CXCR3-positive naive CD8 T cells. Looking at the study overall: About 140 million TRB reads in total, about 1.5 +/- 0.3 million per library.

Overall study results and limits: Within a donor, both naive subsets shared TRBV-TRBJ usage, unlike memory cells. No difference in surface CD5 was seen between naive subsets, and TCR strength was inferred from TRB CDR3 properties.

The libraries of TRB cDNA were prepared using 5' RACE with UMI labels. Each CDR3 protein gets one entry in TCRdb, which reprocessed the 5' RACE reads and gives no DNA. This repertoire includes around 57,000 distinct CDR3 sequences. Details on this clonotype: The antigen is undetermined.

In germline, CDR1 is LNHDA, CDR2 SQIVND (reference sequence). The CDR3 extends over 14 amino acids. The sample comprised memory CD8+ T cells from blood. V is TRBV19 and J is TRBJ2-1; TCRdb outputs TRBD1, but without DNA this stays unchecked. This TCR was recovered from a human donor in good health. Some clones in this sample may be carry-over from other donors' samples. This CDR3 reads CASSRRGARNEQFF.